Given below is one T cell receptor (beta chain) in context. The antigen is undetermined. The V end lost 2 bases, the J end lost 5 bases, and 21 bases lay between the germline ends. CDR3 length equals 17 residues. Germline CDR1 reads SGHVS; CDR2 reads FNYEAQ. The sample is drawn from a study of blood T cells in healthy people across ages. Study outcomes and limitations: Diversity of TCR beta per million T cells declined in a roughly linear way with age.

A second PCR of 7 to 11 cycles used a sample-barcoded 5' primer and a J-beta primer mix. TCRdb re-derived calls from the 5' RACE reads in MiXCR, one entry per CDR3 protein. The repertoire holds approximately 800,000 distinct CDR3 sequences, with roughly 25% as singletons. These data were also filed under a second study, of T cells of mothers and their children. That paper states: For cDNA synthesis, the complete extracted RNA was used (about 1.6 ug per 15 ul). Sequencing got over 8.5 million TCR beta CDR3 reads from each mother and some 3 million from each child.

The source material was blood. The receptor's source is a boy between 10 and 17 years old in good health. This sequence joins TRBV7-6 and TRBJ2-5; a weak D match, TRBD2 (6 bases). The CDR3 is CASSLNGGPRPRETQYF. Written as DNA, the CDR3 is TGTGCCAGCAGCTTAAACGGGGGACCGCGTCCCCGGGAGACCCAGTACTTC. The whole variable domain, filled in from reference TRBV7-6 and TRBJ2-5, reads GAGVSQSPRYKVTKRGQDVALRCDPISGHVSLYWYRQALGQGPEFLTYFNYEAQQDKSGLPNDRFSAERPEGSISTLTIQRTEQRDSAMYRCASSLNGGPRPRETQYFGPGTRLLVL.